Listed here are 25 T cell receptor beta chains from one sample, sequenced in a study of blood T cell repertoires in COVID-19. Some clones are missing from TCRdb's copy, which holds only in-frame ones; the method was immunoSEQ multiplex PCR. The sample has about 230,000 clones; roughly 80% are singletons. Sample: peripheral blood. The source of these receptors is a woman aged 80 or older with acute or convalescent COVID-19.

As DNA, the CDR3 is TGTGCCAGCAGCCAAGATGGGGGGTCTGGGAATTCACCCCTCCACTTT. It translates to CASSQDGGSGNSPLHF. The rearrangement joins TRBV3-1 (or the pseudogene TRBV3-2) to TRBJ1-6; D perhaps matches TRBD1 (5 bases). Trimming took 0 bases from V and 7 from J, leaving 13 bases between them. Germline values: CDR1 LGHDT, CDR2 YNNKEL (reference sequence). This CDR3 comprises 16 residues.

CDR3 in DNA: TGTGCCTGGAACTTGGGGGAGGGCAATCAGCCCCAGCATTTT. It specifies CAWNLGEGNQPQHF. The rearrangement joins TRBV30 to TRBJ1-5; D may be TRBD1 (5 bases). The CDR3 sequence is 14 residues long. CDR1 and CDR2 from the germline V gene are GTSNPN and SVGIG (reference sequence). V was shortened by 4 bases and J by 2 bases, with 12 bases between the two germline ends.

This rearrangement joins TRBV7-2 to TRBJ2-3; TRBD2 matches 8 bases. Per the germline V gene, CDR1 is SGHTA and CDR2 is FQGNSA. This CDR3 has 15 residues. Unmatched junction bases numbered 5, after V lost 6 bases and J lost 0 bases. As DNA, the CDR3 is TGTGCCAGCAGTGGTAGCGGGGCTAGCACAGATACGCAGTATTTT. Amino acids: CASSGSGASTDTQYF.

The gene calls are TRBV3-1 (or the pseudogene TRBV3-2) and TRBJ2-2; 9 positions match TRBD1. Germline loops: CDR1 LGHDT, CDR2 YNNKEL (reference sequence). Germline trimming cut 3 bases from V and 7 bases from J; bases unmatched to any gene: 9. The CDR3 runs to 16 residues. CDR3 coding DNA: TGTGCCAGCAGCCACCCCCCCGAGACAGGGGGCGGGGAGCTGTTTTTT. It yields the protein CASSHPPETGGGELFF.

This chain links TRBV5-1 with TRBJ1-2; D not certain. The germline V and J ends were trimmed by 4 bases and 3 bases, with 7 bases remaining between them. The germline CDR1 and CDR2 sequences are SGHRS and YFSETQ. The length of the CDR3 is 12 residues. Here the CDR3 reads CASSLGDYGYTF. The DNA of the CDR3 is TGCGCCAGCAGCCTCGGGGACTATGGCTACACCTTC.

The chain is built from TRBV28 and TRBJ2-6, with 7 bases identical to TRBD1. The CDR3 has 13 amino acids. With V trimmed by 6 bases and J by 11 bases, 7 bases remained unmatched. Germline V gene data show CDR1 as MDHEN and CDR2 as SYDVKM. Here the CDR3 reads CASSPGQPHVLTF. For the CDR3, the DNA is TGTGCCAGCAGCCCGGGACAGCCCCACGTCCTGACTTTC. The complete variable domain, with remaining parts taken from reference TRBV28 and TRBJ2-6, reads DVKVTQSSRYLVKRTGEKVFLECVQDMDHENMFWYRQDPGLGLRLIYFSYDVKMKEKGDIPEGYSVSREKKERFSLILESASTNQTSMYLCASSPGQPHVLTFGAGSRLTVL.

This clone was found a few times. The rearrangement links TRBV5-1 to TRBJ1-2; the D gene is possibly TRBD1 (6 bases). This CDR3 is built from 16 residues. CDR1 and CDR2 from the germline V gene are SGHRS and YFSETQ. Trimming took off 4 bases at V and 8 bases at J, with 24 bases between the two ends. The CDR3 here is CASSPAGEGSTGGYTF. The CDR3 bases are TGCGCCAGCAGCCCGGCGGGCGAGGGCTCAACAGGGGGCTACACCTTC.

This chain uses TRBV11-2 with TRBJ2-1; 8 nucleotides align to TRBD1. Germline lookup yields CDR1 SGHAT and CDR2 FQNNGV. V gave up 4 bases and J gave up 5 bases; unmatched junction bases: 7. CDR3 length: 15 amino acids. CDR3 bases: TGTGCCAGCAGCTATAACAGGGGGGTGAACAATGAGCAGTTCTTC. It is translated as CASSYNRGVNNEQFF. The full variable domain, in which reference TRBV11-2 and TRBJ2-1 provide the parts outside the CDR3, is EAGVAQSPRYKIIEKRQSVAFWCNPISGHATLYWYQQILGQGPKLLIQFQNNGVVDDSQLPKDRFSAERLKGVDSTLKIQPAKLEDSAVYLCASSYNRGVNNEQFFGPGTRLTVL.

This chain joins TRBV29-1 and TRBJ2-3; tentatively, D is TRBD2 (5 bases). Germline V gene data show CDR1 as SQVTM and CDR2 as ANQGSEA. This CDR3 comprises 14 residues. V lost 4 bases and J lost 0, with 11 bases in between. The CDR3 DNA sequence: TGCAGCGTTGCTTTAGCGCCTAGCACAGATACGCAGTATTTT. Translated: CSVALAPSTDTQYF.

The rearrangement links TRBV28 to TRBJ2-1; 10 nucleotides match TRBD1. The V segment lost 2 bases and the J segment 13 bases; nucleotides outside the gene matches: 2. This CDR3 has 12 amino acids. CDR1 MDHEN and CDR2 SYDVKM come from the germline V gene. CDR3 sequence reads: CASSLRTGGQFF. CDR3 DNA sequence: TGTGCCAGCAGTTTACGGACAGGGGGTCAGTTCTTC.

V usage is TRBV16 and J usage is TRBJ1-1, with 8 nucleotides matching TRBD1. The V and J ends lost 4 bases and 4 bases, in that order; junction bases with no gene match: 2. The CDR3 extends over 13 amino acids. Per the germline V gene, CDR1 is KGHSY and CDR2 is FQNENV. CDR3 nucleotides: TGTGCCAGCAGCCTCGGACAGGGCACTGAAGCTTTCTTT. Protein sequence: CASSLGQGTEAFF. Based on the CDR3 plus reference TRBV16 and TRBJ1-1, the full variable domain is GEEVAQTPKHLVRGEGQKAKLYCAPIKGHSYVFWYQQVLKNEFKFLISFQNENVFDETGMPKERFSAKCLPNSPCSLEIQATKLEDSAVYFCASSLGQGTEAFFGQGTRLTVV.

The CDR3 loop is CASSSRSGNTIYF. The CDR3 coding sequence is TGTGCCAGCAGTTCCCGCTCTGGAAACACCATATATTTT. The rearrangement joins TRBV12-3 or TRBV12-4 to TRBJ1-3; no firm D call. V was clipped by 4 bases and J by 0 bases, with 4 bases between them. The CDR3 runs 13 residues.

The chain recombines TRBV11-2 with TRBJ2-7, with D possibly TRBD1 on 7 matching bases. Germline V gene data show CDR1 as SGHAT and CDR2 as FQNNGV. Trimming pared 1 base from V and 3 bases from J, leaving 13 bases between. There are 15 residues in the CDR3. The CDR3 protein is CASSLGQGLVYEQYF. Here the CDR3 DNA reads TGTGCCAGCAGCTTAGGACAGGGACTTGTCTACGAGCAGTACTTC.

The chain employs TRBV27 and TRBJ2-5; tentatively, D is TRBD1 (5 bases). From germline, CDR1 is MNHEY and CDR2 SMNVEV (reference sequence). CDR3 length: 13 residues. With 3 bases removed from V and 5 bases from J, the gap between germline ends came to 10 bases. The chain's CDR3 is CASSFRDGETQYF. The CDR3 nucleotides are TGTGCCAGCAGTTTCAGGGATGGCGAGACCCAGTACTTC.

The genes are TRBV6-1 and TRBJ1-6; 7 nucleotides line up with TRBD1. The CDR3 covers 17 residues. V dropped 4 bases and J dropped 10; count of bases not matched to a gene: 16. Germline loops: CDR1 MNHNS, CDR2 SASEGT. This CDR3 is CASSALTPTGDGSPLHF. As DNA, the CDR3 is TGTGCCAGCAGTGCTCTCACCCCAACAGGGGATGGATCACCCCTCCACTTT.

V is TRBV21-1 and J is TRBJ2-3; TRBD2 reflects the table's D call only, with no check against the DNA. TRBV21-1 is listed as a pseudogene. This CDR3 spans 16 amino acids. The CDR3 protein is CASSKDPSYPTDTQYF. CDR3 DNA: TGTGCCAGCAGCAAAGACCCGTCCTACCCCACAGATACGCAGTATTTT.

J is TRBJ2-5 and V is TRBV19; tentative D call: TRBD1 (6 bases). Trimming took off 1 base at V and 0 bases at J, with 6 bases between the two ends. This CDR3 comprises 14 residues. Germline V CDR1 and CDR2: LNHDA, SQIVND (reference sequence). CDR3 region: CASSIGTDQETQYF. DNA of the CDR3: TGTGCCAGTAGTATAGGGACAGACCAAGAGACCCAGTACTTC. The whole variable domain, remainder taken from reference TRBV19 and TRBJ2-5, is DGGITQSPKYLFRKEGQNVTLSCEQNLNHDAMYWYRQDPGQGLRLIYYSQIVNDFQKGDIAEGYSVSREKKESFPLTVTSAQKNPTAFYLCASSIGTDQETQYFGPGTRLLVL.

The chain carries TRBV18 and TRBJ1-1; D unresolved. The germline gives CDR1 KGHSH, CDR2 LQKENI. There are 11 residues in the CDR3. V lost 4 bases to trimming and J lost 7 bases, with 7 bases between them. CDR3 amino acids: CASSQQIEAFF. DNA of the CDR3: TGTGCCAGCTCACAACAGATTGAAGCTTTCTTT. The full variable domain, its missing parts supplied by reference TRBV18 and TRBJ1-1, is NAGVMQNPRHLVRRRGQEARLRCSPMKGHSHVYWYRQLPEEGLKFMVYLQKENIIDESGMPKERFSAEFPKEGPSILRIQQVVRGDSAAYFCASSQQIEAFFGQGTRLTVV.

CDR3 loop: CASSPLGGGTEAFF. The CDR3 bases are TGTGCCAGCAGCCCCCTGGGGGGAGGCACTGAAGCTTTCTTT. This rearrangement joins TRBV7-2 to TRBJ1-1, with a weak D call TRBD1 (5 bases). Between the trimmed V and J ends, which lost 5 bases and 4 bases, there was a span of 14 bases. CDR3 length: 14 amino acids. The germline CDR1 and CDR2 sequences are SGHTA and FQGNSA. The full variable domain, with the rest looked up from reference TRBV7-2 and TRBJ1-1, is GAGVSQSPSNKVTEKGKDVELRCDPISGHTALYWYRQSLGQGLEFLIYFQGNSAPDKSGLPSDRFSAERTGGSVSTLTIQRTQQEDSAVYLCASSPLGGGTEAFFGQGTRLTVV.

The rearrangement links TRBV7-2 to TRBJ1-3, with D tentatively TRBD1 (5 bases). The ends were cut back, 5 bases at V and 2 bases at J, with 13 bases in the middle. The CDR3 consists of 15 residues. The germline V gene has CDR1 SGHTA and CDR2 FQGNSA. CDR3 DNA sequence: TGTGCCAGCAGCGAGAATCCGGGGGCTGGAAACACCATATATTTT. This translates into CASSENPGAGNTIYF.

This rearrangement joins TRBV5-1 to TRBJ1-2, with 7 bases identical to TRBD1. The CDR3 spans 15 residues. The junction had 9 bases not matched to a gene; V was cut back by 7 bases and J by 0 bases. Germline values: CDR1 SGHRS, CDR2 YFSETQ. This chain's CDR3 is CASGTGTVSNYGYTF. The CDR3 DNA follows: TGCGCCAGCGGTACCGGGACAGTTTCTAACTATGGCTACACCTTC.

CDR3 DNA sequence: TGTGCCAGTCGTGTCGGGAGTTATATGACAGATACGCAGTATTTT. It is translated as CASRVGSYMTDTQYF. The rearrangement links TRBV19 to TRBJ2-3, with TRBD2 as a possible D gene (6 bases). Looked up from germline, CDR1 is LNHDA and CDR2 is SQIVND (reference sequence). The CDR3 has 15 amino acids. V dropped 8 bases and J dropped 3 bases, with 18 bases sitting between them.

V gene TRBV19 combines with J gene TRBJ1-5; D unresolved. With 4 bases removed from V and 2 bases from J, the gap between germline ends came to 15 bases. CDR1 and CDR2 (germline): LNHDA, SQIVND (reference sequence). This CDR3 is built from 16 residues. The CDR3 DNA reads as TGTGCCAGTAGTACTTCGGGGATAGAGGGCAATCAGCCCCAGCATTTT. Amino acids: CASSTSGIEGNQPQHF.

The J gene is TRBJ1-1, the V gene TRBV5-8; TRBD1 might be the D (6 bases). V was pared by 0 bases and J by 3 bases, with 12 bases between. CDR1 and CDR2 from the germline V gene are SGHTS and YDEGEE. This CDR3 is built from 15 residues. CDR3 sequence: CASSLEDSLDTEAFF. Here the CDR3 DNA reads TGTGCCAGCAGCTTGGAGGACAGTTTGGACACTGAAGCTTTCTTT.

This clone was seen just once. CDR3 loop: CASSSRLAGGGDTQYF. Here the CDR3 DNA reads TGCGCCAGCAGCTCCCGACTAGCGGGGGGGGGAGATACGCAGTATTTT. The chain has TRBV5-1 and TRBJ2-3; 14 positions agree with TRBD2. Germline assignment: CDR1 SGHRS and CDR2 YFSETQ. V shed 3 bases and J 5 bases; nucleotides not matched to a gene: 5. This CDR3 region has 16 residues.